The entry below describes one T cell receptor beta chain. Its cognate antigen is unknown. CD4+ T cells from unexposed donors were obtained before the COVID-19 pandemic (2011-2018). After 10 to 11 days of culture, CD4+ T cells were isolated. Sequenced by immunoSEQ multiplex PCR; TCRdb stores in-frame clones only, minus some. In the table there are tens of thousands of clones, 75% to 85% of which are singletons. This entry comes from a study of CD4 T cells in relation to SARS-CoV-2 and coronaviruses. From germline, CDR1 is MNHNY and CDR2 SVGAGI (reference sequence). V lost 0 bases and J 4 bases, leaving 8 bases between the germline ends. This CDR3 has 14 amino acids.

The rearrangement links TRBV6-6 to TRBJ2-3; D is uncertain. Specimen: CD4+ T cells from PBMCs, cultured in vitro. The sequence was obtained from a human donor in good health. The CDR3 region has the DNA TGTGCCAGCAGTTACTCGAGGTCCCCAGATACGCAGTATTTT. Its translation is CASSYSRSPDTQYF.